The T cell receptor beta chain described here comes from a study of T and B cells in COVID-19 patients. Overall study context: COVID-19 patients gave peripheral blood either during active infection or after recovery. Most recovered patients had mild to moderate COVID-19 treated as outpatients. Critical illness requiring mechanical ventilation or extracorporeal membrane oxygenation affected about 65% of the 20 active-infection patients.

Germline CDR1 is SGHTA and CDR2 is FQGNSA. V was clipped by 1 base and J by 3 bases; unmatched bases: 4. The CDR3 sequence is 16 residues long. General study points: Clonality of TRB repertoires was high in active COVID-19; recovery brought above-healthy diversity and richness.

As for this clonotype: The antigen is undetermined.

TRB was amplified from about 260-540 ng of blood genomic DNA. Multiplex PCR with BIOMED2 TRB-A/B primer pools amplified TRB rearrangements. TCRdb reanalysed the multiplex PCR reads using MiXCR and keeps one entry per CDR3 protein. The sample yields approximately 15,000 distinct CDR3 sequences, about 26% seen once. Sequencing used blood. This sequence originates from a human donor who had recovered from COVID-19. The genes are TRBV7-2 and TRBJ1-4, with 8 bases identical to TRBD1. The CDR3, as DNA: TGTGCCAGCAGCTTAGGCGAGACAGGGGCTAATGAAAAACTGTTTTTT. It codes for CASSLGETGANEKLFF.